Sequencing of this TCR beta chain was carried out in a study of T cells in Graves' hyperthyroidism and ophthalmopathy. The sample of blood was obtained at first hyperthyroidism diagnosis (before any ophthalmopathy symptoms). RNA transcripts yielded amplified TCR beta CDR3 regions. The TCR CDR3 first-round RT-PCR relied on the HTBI primer set. A single record per CDR3 protein comes from TCRdb applying MiXCR to the multiplex PCR reads. Of approximately 260,000 distinct CDR3 sequences in the sample, 13% to 15% were seen once. This clonotype has at least ten counts. CDR1 and CDR2 (germline): SQVTM, ANQGSEA. The CDR3 spans 15 residues. V lost 8 bases and J lost 3, with 22 bases in between.

The chain employs TRBV29-1 and TRBJ1-1; D unresolved. Source material: blood. This clonotype was sampled from a woman aged 45-65 years with Graves' hyperthyroidism that later progressed to Graves' ophthalmopathy. The DNA for the CDR3 is TGCAGCAATAGGCGCCAGACCGGGTGGGACACTGAAGCTTTCTTT. Protein product: CSNRRQTGWDTEAFF. Full variable domain (outside the CDR3, taken from reference TRBV29-1 and TRBJ1-1): SAVISQKPSRDICQRGTSLTIQCQVDSQVTMMFWYRQQPGQSLTLIATANQGSEATYESGFVIDKFPISRPNLTFSTLTVSNMSPEDSSIYLCSNRRQTGWDTEAFFGQGTRLTVV.